The entry below gives a single T cell receptor beta chain sequence along with its context. The antigen is undetermined. The repertoire was sequenced with immunoSEQ multiplex PCR; TCRdb's copy has only in-frame clones and lacks some. Of 65,000 to 70,000 clones listed, roughly 82% are singletons. This entry belongs to a study of T cell responses to AZD1222 COVID-19 vaccine. Findings and limits, study-wide: The breadth and depth of Spike-specific TCRs increased once two AZD1222 doses had been given.

The V and J ends lost 6 bases and 4 bases respectively, with 15 bases between them. The CDR3 extends over 14 amino acids. Germline V lookup: CDR1 SGHAT, CDR2 FQNNGV. Sequenced material: peripheral blood, taken on day 0 of AZD1222 vaccination. This TCR was recovered from an adult in good health. The chain employs TRBV11-2 and TRBJ1-2; TRBD1 is a possible D gene (6 bases). CDR3 bases: TGTGCCAGCAGGGCCCTGGGGGGCGGCTATGGCTACACCTTC. Translated, it gives CASRALGGGYGYTF.